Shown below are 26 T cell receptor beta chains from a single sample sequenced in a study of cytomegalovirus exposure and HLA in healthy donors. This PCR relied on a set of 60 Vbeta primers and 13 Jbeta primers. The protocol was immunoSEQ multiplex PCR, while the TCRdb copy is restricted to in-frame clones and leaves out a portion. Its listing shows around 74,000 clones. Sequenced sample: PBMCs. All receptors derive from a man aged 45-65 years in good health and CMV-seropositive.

This CDR3 is CASSRTSTGDTGELFF. CDR3 bases: TGTGCCAGCTCACGGACGTCCACAGGGGATACCGGGGAGCTGTTTTTT. The chain joins TRBV18 to TRBJ2-2, with 7 positions matching TRBD1. V lost 4 bases, J lost 5 bases, and 10 bases stayed unmatched. The CDR3 totals 16 residues. Germline lookup yields CDR1 KGHSH and CDR2 LQKENI.

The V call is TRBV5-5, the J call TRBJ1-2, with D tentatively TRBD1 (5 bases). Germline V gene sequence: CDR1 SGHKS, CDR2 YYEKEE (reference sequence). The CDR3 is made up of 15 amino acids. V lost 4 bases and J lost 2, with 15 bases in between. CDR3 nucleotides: TGTGCCAGCAGCCACCGGGGGGTCCGCAACTATGGCTACACCTTC. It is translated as CASSHRGVRNYGYTF. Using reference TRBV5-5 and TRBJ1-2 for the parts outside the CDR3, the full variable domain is DAGVTQSPTHLIKTRGQQVTLRCSPISGHKSVSWYQQVLGQGPQFIFQYYEKEERGRGNFPDRFSARQFPNYSSELNVNALLLGDSALYLCASSHRGVRNYGYTFGSGTRLTVV.

CDR3 bases: TGTGCCAGTAGTATAGAGGCAGGGCCAGGGGCCAACGTCCTGACTTTC. It is translated as CASSIEAGPGANVLTF. This sequence joins TRBV19 and TRBJ2-6; possible D gene TRBD1, 5 bases. This CDR3 comprises 16 residues. V was cut by 0 bases and J by 4 bases, with 10 bases left in between. Germline CDR1 and CDR2: LNHDA and SQIVND (reference sequence).

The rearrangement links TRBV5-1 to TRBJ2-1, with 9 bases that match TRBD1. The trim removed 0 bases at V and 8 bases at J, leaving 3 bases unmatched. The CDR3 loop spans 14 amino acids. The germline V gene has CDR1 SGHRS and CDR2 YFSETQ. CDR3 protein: CASSLGQGDDEQFF. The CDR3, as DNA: TGCGCCAGCAGCTTGGGACAGGGGGACGATGAGCAGTTCTTC.

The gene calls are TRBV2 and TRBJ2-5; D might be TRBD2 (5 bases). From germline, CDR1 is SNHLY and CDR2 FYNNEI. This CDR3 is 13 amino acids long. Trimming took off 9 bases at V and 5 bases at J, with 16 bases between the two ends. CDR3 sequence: CARKRDGEETQYF. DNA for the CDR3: TGTGCCAGAAAACGGGATGGGGAGGAGACCCAGTACTTC.

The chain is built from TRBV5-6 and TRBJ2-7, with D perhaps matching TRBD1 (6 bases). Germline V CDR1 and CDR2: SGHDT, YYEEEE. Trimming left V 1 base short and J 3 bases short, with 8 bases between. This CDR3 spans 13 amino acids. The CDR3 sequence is CASSLLQGYEQYV. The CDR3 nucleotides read TGTGCCAGCAGCTTGTTACAGGGCTACGAGCAGTACGTC.

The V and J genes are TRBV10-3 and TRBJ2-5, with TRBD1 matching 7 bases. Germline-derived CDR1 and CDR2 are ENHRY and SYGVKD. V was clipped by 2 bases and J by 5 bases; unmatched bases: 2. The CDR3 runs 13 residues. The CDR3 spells CAISEDRAETQYF. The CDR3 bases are TGTGCCATCAGTGAGGACAGGGCTGAGACCCAGTACTTC.

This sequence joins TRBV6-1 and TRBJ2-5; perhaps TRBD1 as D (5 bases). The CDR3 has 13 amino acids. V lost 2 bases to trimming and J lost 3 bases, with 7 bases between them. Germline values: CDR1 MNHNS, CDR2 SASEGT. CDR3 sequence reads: CASSETTEETQYF. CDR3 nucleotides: TGTGCCAGCAGTGAAACGACAGAAGAGACCCAGTACTTC.

CDR3 nucleotide sequence: TGTGCCAGCAGCGTAGGAGGGGACAGGAGAGACCAAGAGACCCAGTACTTC. This codes for CASSVGGDRRDQETQYF. The chain joins TRBV9 to TRBJ2-5, with 8 nucleotides matching TRBD1. CDR1 and CDR2 (germline): SGDLS, YYNGEE. V gave up 0 bases and J gave up 0 bases; unmatched junction bases: 7. The CDR3 runs 17 residues. The variable domain in full, with the rest retrieved from reference TRBV9 and TRBJ2-5, is DSGVTQTPKHLITATGQRVTLRCSPRSGDLSVYWYQQSLDQGLQFLIQYYNGEERAKGNILERFSAQQFPDLHSELNLSSLELGDSALYFCASSVGGDRRDQETQYFGPGTRLLVL.

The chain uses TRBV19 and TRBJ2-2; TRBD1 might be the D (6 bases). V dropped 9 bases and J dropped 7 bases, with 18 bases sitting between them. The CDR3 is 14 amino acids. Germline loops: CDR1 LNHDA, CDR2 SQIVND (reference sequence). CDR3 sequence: CASRTVNQNGELFF. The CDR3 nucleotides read TGTGCCAGCAGGACAGTAAATCAAAACGGGGAGCTGTTTTTT. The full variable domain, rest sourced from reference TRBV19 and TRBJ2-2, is DGGITQSPKYLFRKEGQNVTLSCEQNLNHDAMYWYRQDPGQGLRLIYYSQIVNDFQKGDIAEGYSVSREKKESFPLTVTSAQKNPTAFYLCASRTVNQNGELFFGEGSRLTVL.

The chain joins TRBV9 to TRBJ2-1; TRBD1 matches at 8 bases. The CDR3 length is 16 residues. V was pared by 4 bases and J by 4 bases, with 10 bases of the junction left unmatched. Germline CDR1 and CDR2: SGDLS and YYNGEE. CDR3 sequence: CASSSGGTGLYNEQFF. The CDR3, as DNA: TGTGCCAGCAGCTCAGGGGGGACAGGCCTATACAATGAGCAGTTCTTC.

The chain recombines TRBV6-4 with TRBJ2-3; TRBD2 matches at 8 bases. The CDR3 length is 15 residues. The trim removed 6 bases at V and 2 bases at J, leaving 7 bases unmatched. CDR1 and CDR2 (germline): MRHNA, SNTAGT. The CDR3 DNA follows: TGTGCCAGCAGCCAGTCGGGGGGGTCCACAGATACGCAGTATTTT. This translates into CASSQSGGSTDTQYF.

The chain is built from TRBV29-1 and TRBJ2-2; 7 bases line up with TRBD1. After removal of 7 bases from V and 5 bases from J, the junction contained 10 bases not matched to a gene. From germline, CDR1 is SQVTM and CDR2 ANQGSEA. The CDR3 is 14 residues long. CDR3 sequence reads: CSAEGQRSTGELFF. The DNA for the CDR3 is TGCAGCGCTGAGGGACAGCGGTCGACCGGGGAGCTGTTTTTT.

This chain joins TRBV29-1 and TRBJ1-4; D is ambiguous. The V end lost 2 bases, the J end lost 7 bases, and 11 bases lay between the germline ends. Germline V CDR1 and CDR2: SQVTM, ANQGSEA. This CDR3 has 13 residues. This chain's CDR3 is CSVEPGWGEKLFF. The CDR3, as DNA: TGCAGCGTTGAACCGGGGTGGGGTGAAAAACTGTTTTTT.

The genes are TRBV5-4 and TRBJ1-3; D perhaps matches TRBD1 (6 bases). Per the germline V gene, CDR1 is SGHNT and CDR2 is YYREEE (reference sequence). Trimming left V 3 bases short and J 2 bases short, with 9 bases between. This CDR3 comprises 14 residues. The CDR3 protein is CASSSGVAGNTIYF. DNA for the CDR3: TGTGCCAGCAGCTCAGGGGTCGCTGGAAACACCATATATTTT.

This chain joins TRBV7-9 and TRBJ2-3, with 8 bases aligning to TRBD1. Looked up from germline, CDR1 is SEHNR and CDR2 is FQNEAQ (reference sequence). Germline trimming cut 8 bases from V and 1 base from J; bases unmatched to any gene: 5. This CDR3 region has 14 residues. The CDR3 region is CASFGQGGTDTQYF. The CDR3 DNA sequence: TGTGCCAGCTTTGGACAGGGAGGCACAGATACGCAGTATTTT. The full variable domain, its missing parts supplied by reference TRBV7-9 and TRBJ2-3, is DTGVSQNPRHKITKRGQNVTFRCDPISEHNRLYWYRQTLGQGPEFLTYFQNEAQLEKSRLLSDRFSAERPKGSFSTLEIQRTEQGDSAMYLCASFGQGGTDTQYFGPGTRLTVL.

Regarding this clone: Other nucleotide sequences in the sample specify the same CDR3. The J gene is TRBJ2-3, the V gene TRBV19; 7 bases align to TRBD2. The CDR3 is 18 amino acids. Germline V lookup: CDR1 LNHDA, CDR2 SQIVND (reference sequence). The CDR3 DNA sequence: TGTGATCTCAGTAAGTTGGAGGGTCTAGCGGTTAGCACAGATACGCAGTATTTT. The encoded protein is CDLSKLEGLAVSTDTQYF. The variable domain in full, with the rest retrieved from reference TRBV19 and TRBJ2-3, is DGGITQSPKYLFRKEGQNVTLSCEQNLNHDAMYWYRQDPGQGLRLIYYSQIVNDFQKGDIAEGYSVSREKKESFPLTVTSAQKNPTAFYLCDLSKLEGLAVSTDTQYFGPGTRLTVL.

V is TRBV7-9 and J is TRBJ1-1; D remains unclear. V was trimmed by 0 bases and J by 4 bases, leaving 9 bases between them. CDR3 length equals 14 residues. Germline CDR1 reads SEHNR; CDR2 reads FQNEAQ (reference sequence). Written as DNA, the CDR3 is TGTGCCAGCAGCTTAGCGGCAGAGCGCACTGAAGCTTTCTTT. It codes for CASSLAAERTEAFF.

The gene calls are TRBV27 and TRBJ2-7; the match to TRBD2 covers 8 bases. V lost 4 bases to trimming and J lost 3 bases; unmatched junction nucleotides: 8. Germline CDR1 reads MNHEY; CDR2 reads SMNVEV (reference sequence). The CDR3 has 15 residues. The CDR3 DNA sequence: TGTGCCAGCAGTTCCTTAGCGGGGCGATTCTACGAGCAGTACGTC. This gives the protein CASSSLAGRFYEQYV.

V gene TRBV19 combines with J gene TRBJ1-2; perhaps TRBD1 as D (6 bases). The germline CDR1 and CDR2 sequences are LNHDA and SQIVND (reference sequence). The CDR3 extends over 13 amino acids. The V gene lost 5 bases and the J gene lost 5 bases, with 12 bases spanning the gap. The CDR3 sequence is CASSPRGVYGYTF. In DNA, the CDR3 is TGTGCCAGTAGTCCCAGGGGAGTGTATGGCTACACCTTC.

The CDR3: CASSPSDFYGYTF. For the CDR3, the DNA is TGTGCCAGCAGCCCCTCGGACTTCTATGGCTACACCTTC. This sequence joins TRBV7-9 and TRBJ1-2; no reliable D call. V lost 5 bases to trimming and J lost 4 bases, with 11 bases between them. The CDR3 is made up of 13 amino acids. Germline V lookup: CDR1 SEHNR, CDR2 FQNEAQ (reference sequence).

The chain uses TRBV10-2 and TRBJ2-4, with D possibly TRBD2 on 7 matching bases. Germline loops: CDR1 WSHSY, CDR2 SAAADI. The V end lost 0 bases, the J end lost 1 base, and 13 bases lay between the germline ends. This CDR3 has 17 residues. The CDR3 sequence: CASSESGGAQAKNIQYF. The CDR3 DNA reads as TGCGCCAGCAGTGAGTCTGGGGGGGCCCAGGCCAAAAACATTCAGTACTTC.

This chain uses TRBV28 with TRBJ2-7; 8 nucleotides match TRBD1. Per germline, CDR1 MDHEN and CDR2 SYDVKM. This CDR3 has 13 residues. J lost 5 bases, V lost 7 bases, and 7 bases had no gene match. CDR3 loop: CASTRQGTHEQYF. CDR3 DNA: TGTGCCAGCACCCGACAGGGGACCCACGAGCAGTACTTC.

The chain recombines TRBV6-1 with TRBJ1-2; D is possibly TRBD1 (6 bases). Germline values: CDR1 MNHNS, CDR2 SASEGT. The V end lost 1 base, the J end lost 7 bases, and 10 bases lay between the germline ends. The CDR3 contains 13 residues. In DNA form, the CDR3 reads TGTGCCAGCAGTGAAGACATAGGGGGTGGCTACACCTTC. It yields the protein CASSEDIGGGYTF.

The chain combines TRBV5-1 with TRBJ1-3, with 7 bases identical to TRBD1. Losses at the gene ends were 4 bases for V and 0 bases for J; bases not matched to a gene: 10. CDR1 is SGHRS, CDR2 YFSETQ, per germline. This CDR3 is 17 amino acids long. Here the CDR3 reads CASSPRTGALSGNTIYF. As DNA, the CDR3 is TGCGCCAGCAGCCCCAGGACAGGAGCCCTCTCTGGAAACACCATATATTTT.

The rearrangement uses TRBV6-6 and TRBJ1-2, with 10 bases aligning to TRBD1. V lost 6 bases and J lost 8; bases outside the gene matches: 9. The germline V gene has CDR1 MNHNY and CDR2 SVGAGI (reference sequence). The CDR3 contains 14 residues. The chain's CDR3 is CASSRATGGAGYTF. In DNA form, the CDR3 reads TGTGCCAGCAGCCGTGCGACAGGGGGCGCAGGCTACACCTTC.